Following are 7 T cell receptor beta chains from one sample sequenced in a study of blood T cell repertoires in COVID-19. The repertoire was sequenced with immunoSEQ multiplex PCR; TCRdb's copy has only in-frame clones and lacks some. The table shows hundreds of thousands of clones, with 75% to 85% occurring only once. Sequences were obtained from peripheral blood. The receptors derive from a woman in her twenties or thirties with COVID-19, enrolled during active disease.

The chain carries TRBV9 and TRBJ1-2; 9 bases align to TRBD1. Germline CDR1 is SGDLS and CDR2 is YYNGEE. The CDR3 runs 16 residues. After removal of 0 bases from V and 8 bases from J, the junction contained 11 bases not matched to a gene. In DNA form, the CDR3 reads TGTGCCAGCAGCGTAGAAAGACAAACAGGGGGCGGCGGCTACACCTTC. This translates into CASSVERQTGGGGYTF.

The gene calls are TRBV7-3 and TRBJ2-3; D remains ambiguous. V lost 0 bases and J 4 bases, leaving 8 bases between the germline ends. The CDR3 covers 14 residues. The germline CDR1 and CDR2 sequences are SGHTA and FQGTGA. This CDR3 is CASSLTRGSDTQYF. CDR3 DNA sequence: TGTGCCAGCAGCTTAACTCGAGGATCAGATACGCAGTATTTT.

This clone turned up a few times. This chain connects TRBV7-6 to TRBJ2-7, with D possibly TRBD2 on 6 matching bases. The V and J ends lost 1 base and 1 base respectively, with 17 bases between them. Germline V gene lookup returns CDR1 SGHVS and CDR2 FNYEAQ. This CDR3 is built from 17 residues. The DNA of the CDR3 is TGTGCCAGCAGCTTAGGCCCCACCGGGACTTCTTCCTACGAGCAGTACTTC. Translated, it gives CASSLGPTGTSSYEQYF.

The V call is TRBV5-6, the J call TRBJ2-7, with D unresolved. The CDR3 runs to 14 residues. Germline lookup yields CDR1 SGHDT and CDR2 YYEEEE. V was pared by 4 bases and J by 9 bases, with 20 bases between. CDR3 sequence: CASSPGSSLLVQYF. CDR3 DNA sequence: TGTGCCAGCAGCCCAGGCAGCAGCCTTTTGGTGCAGTACTTC.

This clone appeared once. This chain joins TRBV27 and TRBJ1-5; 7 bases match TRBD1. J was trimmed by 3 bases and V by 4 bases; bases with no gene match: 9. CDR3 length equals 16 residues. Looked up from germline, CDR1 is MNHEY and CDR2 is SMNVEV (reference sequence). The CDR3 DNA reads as TGTGCCAGCAGTTCAAATCGACAGGGCCACAATCAGCCCCAGCATTTT. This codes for CASSSNRQGHNQPQHF.

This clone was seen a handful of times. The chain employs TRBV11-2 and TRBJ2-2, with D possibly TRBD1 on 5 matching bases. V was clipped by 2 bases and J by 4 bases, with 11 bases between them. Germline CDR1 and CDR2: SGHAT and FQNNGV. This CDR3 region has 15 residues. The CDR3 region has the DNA TGTGCCAGCAGCTTAACTGCAGGGTCCACCGGGGAGCTGTTTTTT. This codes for CASSLTAGSTGELFF. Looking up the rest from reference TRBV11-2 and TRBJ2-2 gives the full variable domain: EAGVAQSPRYKIIEKRQSVAFWCNPISGHATLYWYQQILGQGPKLLIQFQNNGVVDDSQLPKDRFSAERLKGVDSTLKIQPAKLEDSAVYLCASSLTAGSTGELFFGEGSRLTVL.

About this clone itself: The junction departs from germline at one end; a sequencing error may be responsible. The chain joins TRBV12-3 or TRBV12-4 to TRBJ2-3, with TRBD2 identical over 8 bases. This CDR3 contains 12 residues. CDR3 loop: CASTLKGGGPIF. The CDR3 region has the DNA TGTGCCAGCACCCTAAAAGGCGGGGGGCCGATTTTT.